The 19 T cell receptor beta chains given below trace back to one sample, sequenced in a study of brain T cells in children with intractable seizures. TCRdb's copy holds only in-frame clones and misses some; the assay was immunoSEQ multiplex PCR. The sample lists just under 65,000 clones, roughly 95% seen once, with more than 0.3% in the top ten. The sequenced sample was peripheral blood, obtained at surgery. The receptors here all came from a boy in the first two years of life with focal cortical dysplasia and intractable seizures.

The chain uses TRBV24-1 and TRBJ2-7; D not certain. The ends were cut back, 4 bases at V and 4 bases at J, with 4 bases in the middle. In germline, CDR1 is KGHDR, CDR2 SFDVKD. This CDR3 region has 11 residues. The CDR3 protein is CATSDGYEQYF. For the CDR3, the DNA is TGTGCCACCAGTGACGGTTACGAGCAGTACTTC.

V usage is TRBV27 and J usage is TRBJ1-1, with 8 bases matching TRBD1. The length of the CDR3 is 17 residues. Trimming removed 3 bases from V and 1 base from J; junction bases left unmatched: 10. Germline CDR1 reads MNHEY; CDR2 reads SMNVEV (reference sequence). CDR3 amino acids: CASSFSRTGRRNTEAFF. The DNA for the CDR3 is TGTGCCAGCAGTTTTAGCCGGACAGGGCGACGGAACACTGAAGCTTTCTTT.

CDR3 in amino acids: CASSLDGRGQETQYF. The CDR3 nucleotides are TGTGCCAGCAGCTTGGACGGGAGGGGACAAGAGACCCAGTACTTC. The chain has TRBV5-4 and TRBJ2-5; TRBD2 agrees at 8 bases. The J segment lost 2 bases and the V segment lost 0 bases, leaving 3 bases of the junction unmatched. Germline assignment: CDR1 SGHNT and CDR2 YYREEE (reference sequence). The CDR3 loop spans 15 amino acids.

This chain links TRBV5-1 with TRBJ2-1; 7 positions match TRBD1. This CDR3 has 14 amino acids. The trim removed 4 bases at V and 10 bases at J, leaving 11 bases unmatched. Germline CDR1 SGHRS, CDR2 YFSETQ. The CDR3 loop reads CASSAVDRVKEQFF. DNA of the CDR3: TGCGCCAGCAGCGCGGTTGACAGGGTAAAAGAGCAGTTCTTC. The full variable domain, with the rest looked up from reference TRBV5-1 and TRBJ2-1, is KAGVTQTPRYLIKTRGQQVTLSCSPISGHRSVSWYQQTPGQGLQFLFEYFSETQRNKGNFPGRFSGRQFSNSRSEMNVSTLELGDSALYLCASSAVDRVKEQFFGPGTRLTVL.

The rearrangement joins TRBV19 to TRBJ2-3; 10 nucleotides line up with TRBD2. Germline V lookup: CDR1 LNHDA, CDR2 SQIVND (reference sequence). V lost 10 bases to trimming and J lost 4 bases; unmatched junction nucleotides: 8. CDR3 length: 14 residues. The DNA of the CDR3 is TGTGCCATCAGCGTTAGCGGGAGGCCAGATACGCAGTATTTT. As protein: CAISVSGRPDTQYF. The complete variable domain, with remaining parts taken from reference TRBV19 and TRBJ2-3, reads DGGITQSPKYLFRKEGQNVTLSCEQNLNHDAMYWYRQDPGQGLRLIYYSQIVNDFQKGDIAEGYSVSREKKESFPLTVTSAQKNPTAFYLCAISVSGRPDTQYFGPGTRLTVL.

The J gene is TRBJ2-1, the V gene TRBV4-1; 7 nucleotides agree with TRBD2. This CDR3 spans 21 amino acids. The J segment lost 8 bases and the V segment lost 1 base, leaving 26 bases of the junction unmatched. Germline CDR1 and CDR2: MGHRA and YSYEKL. CDR3 protein: CASSQVDGSAVVEGGPDEQFF. The CDR3, as DNA: TGCGCCAGCAGCCAAGTGGATGGCTCAGCGGTTGTGGAGGGAGGGCCGGATGAGCAGTTCTTC.

The chain recombines TRBV19 with TRBJ2-1; D remains unclear. The CDR3 is 14 amino acids. V gave up 0 bases and J gave up 7 bases, with 10 bases separating them. Germline V gene data show CDR1 as LNHDA and CDR2 as SQIVND (reference sequence). The CDR3 DNA is TGTGCCAGTAGTATAGAGGGTTCGGAGAATGAGCAGTTCTTC. Translation: CASSIEGSENEQFF.

This sequence joins TRBV7-9 and TRBJ2-1, with 11 bases identical to TRBD2. V dropped 8 bases and J dropped 5; count of bases not matched to a gene: 8. CDR3 length: 15 residues. Looked up from germline, CDR1 is SEHNR and CDR2 is FQNEAQ (reference sequence). For the CDR3, the DNA is TGTGCCAGCTCCGGACTAGCGGGCGACGACAATGAGCAGTTCTTC. Its protein product is CASSGLAGDDNEQFF.

V and J are TRBV7-3 and TRBJ2-2, with 9 bases matching TRBD1. The CDR3 extends over 15 amino acids. The V segment lost 5 bases and the J segment 8 bases; nucleotides outside the gene matches: 9. From germline, CDR1 is SGHTA and CDR2 FQGTGA. CDR3 coding DNA: TGTGCCAGCAGCACGGGACAGGGCGCAGGTGGGGAGCTGTTTTTT. It encodes CASSTGQGAGGELFF.

The V and J genes are TRBV5-6 and TRBJ2-3; D gene ambiguous. The ends were cut back, 0 bases at V and 14 bases at J, with 13 bases in the middle. Per germline, CDR1 SGHDT and CDR2 YYEEEE. This CDR3 spans 12 amino acids. The CDR3 nucleotides are TGTGCCAGCAGCTTGGTCTCGCACGGAAGGTATTTT. It specifies CASSLVSHGRYF. Using reference TRBV5-6 and TRBJ2-3 for the parts outside the CDR3, the full variable domain is DAGVTQSPTHLIKTRGQQVTLRCSPKSGHDTVSWYQQALGQGPQFIFQYYEEEERQRGNFPDRFSGHQFPNYSSELNVNALLLGDSALYLCASSLVSHGRYFGPGTRLTVL.

The chain is built from TRBV7-9 and TRBJ2-3, with 8 bases that match TRBD1. This CDR3 spans 12 amino acids. The V gene end was trimmed by 5 bases and the J gene end by 10 bases; junction bases not matched to a gene: 5. Per germline, CDR1 SEHNR and CDR2 FQNEAQ (reference sequence). The chain's CDR3 is CASSLGTGPQYF. The CDR3, as DNA: TGTGCCAGCAGCCTTGGGACAGGCCCGCAGTATTTT.

J is TRBJ2-7 and V is TRBV5-4, with TRBD2 matching 8 bases. The CDR3 length is 15 residues. Germline V gives CDR1 SGHNT, CDR2 YYREEE (reference sequence). V shed 0 bases, J shed 0 bases, and the junction held 2 bases outside the gene matches. CDR3 loop: CASSLEAGASYEQYF. DNA of the CDR3: TGTGCCAGCAGCTTGGAAGCGGGGGCCTCCTACGAGCAGTACTTC.

This chain uses TRBV7-2 with TRBJ1-4; no reliable D call. Germline CDR1 SGHTA, CDR2 FQGNSA. The CDR3 sequence is 19 residues long. The V end was cut by 2 bases, the J end by 0 bases, with 19 bases between. The CDR3 is CASSLLGLRIVATNEKLFF. For the CDR3, the DNA is TGTGCCAGCAGCTTATTAGGGCTTAGGATCGTTGCAACTAATGAAAAACTGTTTTTT.

The DNA for the CDR3 is TGTGCCAGCAGCTTGGCAGGGGGCAGGGAAGCTTTCTTT. Translating gives CASSLAGGREAFF. The J gene is TRBJ1-1, the V gene TRBV5-5; 8 bases are a match to TRBD1. The germline V gene has CDR1 SGHKS and CDR2 YYEKEE (reference sequence). With 0 bases clipped from V and 8 bases from J, the junction kept 3 bases outside the gene matches. CDR3 length equals 13 residues.

The count of this clone is one. V usage is TRBV2 and J usage is TRBJ1-2, with D unresolved. The CDR3 consists of 15 residues. V lost 3 bases, J lost 4 bases, and 15 bases lay in between. Germline V CDR1 and CDR2: SNHLY, FYNNEI. As DNA, the CDR3 is TGTGCCAGCAGTGAGTCCAGGATGAGTAGCTATGGCTACACCTTC. Translated: CASSESRMSSYGYTF.

The chain joins TRBV29-1 to TRBJ1-6; a possible D gene is TRBD1 (5 bases). Germline CDR1 reads SQVTM; CDR2 reads ANQGSEA. The CDR3 loop spans 15 amino acids. The ends were cut back, 4 bases at V and 6 bases at J, with 16 bases in the middle. The DNA of the CDR3 is TGCAGCGTTGTCTTCCCAGGGTCTCCTAATTCACCCCTCCACTTT. It encodes CSVVFPGSPNSPLHF.

In its sample, this clone was seen once. The chain is built from TRBV19 and TRBJ2-7; a possible D gene is TRBD1 (5 bases). The V gene's germline CDR1 is LNHDA and CDR2 SQIVND (reference sequence). V was clipped by 6 bases and J by 4 bases, with 19 bases between them. The CDR3 runs 15 residues. The CDR3 spells CASREQANPVYEQYF. CDR3 DNA sequence: TGTGCCAGTAGGGAACAGGCTAACCCAGTTTACGAGCAGTACTTC.

Of note for this clone: The sample carries other DNA sequences with the same CDR3. This chain links TRBV12-3 or TRBV12-4 with TRBJ2-1; D remains unclear. CDR3 length: 13 residues. Trimming stripped 3 bases from V and 0 bases from J, with 3 bases between. The CDR3 protein is CASSFSSYNEQFF. The CDR3 nucleotides read TGTGCCAGCAGTTTCAGCTCCTACAATGAGCAGTTCTTC.

This sequence joins TRBV7-9 and TRBJ2-1; D may match TRBD1 or TRBD2 (5 bases each). This CDR3 comprises 16 residues. CDR1 and CDR2 (germline): SEHNR, FQNEAQ (reference sequence). V lost 5 bases and J 1 base, leaving 15 bases between the germline ends. The chain's CDR3 is CASSKSSGPSYNEQFF. In nucleotides, the CDR3 is TGTGCCAGCAGCAAATCTTCGGGGCCATCCTACAATGAGCAGTTCTTC. The entire variable domain, with the rest obtained from reference TRBV7-9 and TRBJ2-1, is as follows: DTGVSQNPRHKITKRGQNVTFRCDPISEHNRLYWYRQTLGQGPEFLTYFQNEAQLEKSRLLSDRFSAERPKGSFSTLEIQRTEQGDSAMYLCASSKSSGPSYNEQFFGPGTRLTVL.